The table lists the clone carrying this T cell receptor beta chain with a few counts. Antigen: not known. The data stem from a study of beta chain features in type 1 diabetes. Turning to the study itself: Comparable age, gender and cell yields were observed in patients relative to healthy donors.

Germline assignment: CDR1 MDHEN and CDR2 SYDVKM. The CDR3 extends over 12 amino acids. Trimming stripped 7 bases from V and 2 bases from J, with 9 bases between. The whole isolated RNA underwent reverse transcription, so sequencing captured expressed TCRB transcripts. Method: immunoSEQ multiplex PCR; TCRdb's copy keeps in-frame clones and lacks some. The table records 150,000 or so clones, 6.5% to 10% of them present only once. Findings of the study overall: A potential PCR bias toward shorter templates would be equal in patient and control samples. When cDNA is sequenced, cells with high TCR expression could be over-represented. People with Type 1 diabetes carried modestly yet significantly shorter TCRB CDR3s in all four CD4+ subsets.

Source material: central memory CD4+ T cells from blood. This receptor was identified in a woman aged 18-29 years with type 1 diabetes. J is TRBJ2-7 and V is TRBV28; TRBD1 is a possible D gene (5 bases). Written as DNA, the CDR3 is TGTGCCAGCACTGGGGCAACCTACGAGCAGTACTTC. Protein sequence: CASTGATYEQYF.